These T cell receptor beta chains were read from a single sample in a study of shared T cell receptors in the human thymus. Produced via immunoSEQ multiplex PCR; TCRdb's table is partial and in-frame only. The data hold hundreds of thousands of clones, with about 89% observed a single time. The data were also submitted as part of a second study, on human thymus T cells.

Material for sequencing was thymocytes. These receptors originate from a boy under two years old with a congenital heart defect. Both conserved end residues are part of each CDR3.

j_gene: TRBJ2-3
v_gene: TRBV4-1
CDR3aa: CASSQGDPGVSRTDTQYF

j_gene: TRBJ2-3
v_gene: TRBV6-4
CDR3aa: CASRPSGSDTQYF

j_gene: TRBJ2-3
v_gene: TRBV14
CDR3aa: CASSQEPGTSGCTDTQYF

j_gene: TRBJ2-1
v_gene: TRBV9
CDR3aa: CASSVWGTPYNEQFF

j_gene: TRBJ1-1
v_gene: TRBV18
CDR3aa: CASSPLTDYTEAFF

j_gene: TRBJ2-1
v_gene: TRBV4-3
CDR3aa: CASSQVFGAVVRDEQFF

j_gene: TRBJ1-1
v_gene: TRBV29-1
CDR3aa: CSVEDSGFF

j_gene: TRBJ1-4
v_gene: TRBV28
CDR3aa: CASSFRGEIPTNEKLFF

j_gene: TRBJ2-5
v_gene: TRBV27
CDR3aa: CASSLGLAGVPETQYF

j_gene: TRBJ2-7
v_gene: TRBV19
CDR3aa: CASSSTSLAGKYYEQYF

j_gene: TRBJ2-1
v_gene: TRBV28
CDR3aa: CASSLGVGTRNEQFF

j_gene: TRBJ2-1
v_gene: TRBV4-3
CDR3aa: CASSHKRGSYNEQFF

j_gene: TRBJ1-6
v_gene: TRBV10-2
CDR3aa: CASSSGKSSYNSPLHF

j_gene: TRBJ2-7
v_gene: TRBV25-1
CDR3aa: CASSEWTSGGTAYEQYF

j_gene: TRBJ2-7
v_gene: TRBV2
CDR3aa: CASRGTGQGTYEQYF

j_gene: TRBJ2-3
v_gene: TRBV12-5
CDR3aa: CASGWSGTDTQYF

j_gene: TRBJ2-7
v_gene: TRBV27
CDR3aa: CASSSPLGGLAEQYF

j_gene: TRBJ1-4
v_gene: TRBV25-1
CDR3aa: CASSEYIASGEKLFF

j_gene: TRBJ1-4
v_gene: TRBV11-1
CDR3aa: CASSLRAGGNEKLFF

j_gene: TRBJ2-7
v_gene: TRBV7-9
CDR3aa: CASSLGLGGREQYF

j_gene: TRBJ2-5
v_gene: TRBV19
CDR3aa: CASTGGETQYF

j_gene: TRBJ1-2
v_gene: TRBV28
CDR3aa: CASSLKGDRALTNYGYTF

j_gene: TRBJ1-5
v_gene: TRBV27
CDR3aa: CASRRAGRDNQPQHF

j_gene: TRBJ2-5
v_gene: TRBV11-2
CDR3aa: CASSLGAGKETQYF

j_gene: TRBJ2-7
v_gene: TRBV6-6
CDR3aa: CASSYGTSGSYEQYF

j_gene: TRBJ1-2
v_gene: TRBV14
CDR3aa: CASSHGWESNYGYTF

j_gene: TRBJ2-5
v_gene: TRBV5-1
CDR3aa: CASSPGLAGTAGDETQYF

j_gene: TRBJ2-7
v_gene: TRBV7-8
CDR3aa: CASSLEEKYSEQYF

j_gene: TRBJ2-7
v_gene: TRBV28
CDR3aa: CASSSVTGVDTYEQYF

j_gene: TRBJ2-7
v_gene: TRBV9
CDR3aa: CASSPNPSPSYEQYF

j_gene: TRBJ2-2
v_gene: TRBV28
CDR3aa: CASSGGLRANTGELFF

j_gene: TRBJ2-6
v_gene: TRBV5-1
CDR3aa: CASSLAESGGLSGANVLTF

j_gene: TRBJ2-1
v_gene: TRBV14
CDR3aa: CASSQEGRDSYNEQFF

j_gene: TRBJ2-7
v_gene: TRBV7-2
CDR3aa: CASSRGTSVYYEQYF

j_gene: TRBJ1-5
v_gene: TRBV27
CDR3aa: CASSLARGQPQHF

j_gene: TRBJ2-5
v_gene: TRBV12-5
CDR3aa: CASGLGPTLAGLVETQYF

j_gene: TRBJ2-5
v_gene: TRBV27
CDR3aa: CASSPQIQDRPPGGETQYF

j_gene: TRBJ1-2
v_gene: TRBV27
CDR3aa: CASGHRARNVGGYTF

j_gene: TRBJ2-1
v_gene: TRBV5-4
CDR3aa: CASSLRQGGDEQFF

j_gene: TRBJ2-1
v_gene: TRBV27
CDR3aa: CASSLRVSGTSDGEQFF

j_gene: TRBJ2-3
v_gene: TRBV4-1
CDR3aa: CASSQVGLGTDTQYF

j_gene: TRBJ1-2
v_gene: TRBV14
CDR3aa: CASSRSRDTRNYGYTF

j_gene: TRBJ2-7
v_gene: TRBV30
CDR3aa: CAWSVPPGLHLYEQYF

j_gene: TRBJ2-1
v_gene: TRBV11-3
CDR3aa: CASSLRRATYNEQFF

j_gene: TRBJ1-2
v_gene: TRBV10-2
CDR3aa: CASSESTFDRGHGNYGYTF

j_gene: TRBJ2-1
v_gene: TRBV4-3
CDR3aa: CASSQIARRDNEQFF

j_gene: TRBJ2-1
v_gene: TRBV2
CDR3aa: CASRAGIYYNEQFF

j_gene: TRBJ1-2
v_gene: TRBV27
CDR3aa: CASSLSAAGVGYGYTF

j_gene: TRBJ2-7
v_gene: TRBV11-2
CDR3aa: CASSFRTGQYYEQYF

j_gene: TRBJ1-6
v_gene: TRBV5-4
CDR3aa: CASSRDRVTSPLHF

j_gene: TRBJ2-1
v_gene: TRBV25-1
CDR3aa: CASSEPGVDNEQFF